The source of this TCR beta chain is a study of cytomegalovirus exposure and HLA in healthy donors. Study findings and constraints: Per a later analysis, HLA-associated TCR beta chains showed more clonal expansion than other, equally common TCR beta chains. The study assumed roughly uniform donor sequencing depth for presence/absence analyses.

13 Jbeta primers and 60 Vbeta primers were used for the PCR. TCRdb's copy holds only in-frame clones and misses some; the assay was immunoSEQ multiplex PCR. Of 100,000 to 120,000 clones listed, over 75% are singletons. The sample holds one count of this clone. The antigen remains unidentified. The CDR3 sequence is 12 residues long. The germline V and J ends were trimmed by 1 base and 5 bases, with 5 bases remaining between them. Germline V lookup: CDR1 PRHDT, CDR2 FYEKMQ (reference sequence). The TCR comes from a woman in her 30s in good health and CMV-seropositive. The chain recombines TRBV13 with TRBJ2-5; D gene uncertain. Specimen: PBMCs. This chain's CDR3 is CASSLVRETQYF. CDR3 sequence (DNA): TGTGCCAGCAGCTTAGTTCGGGAGACCCAGTACTTC.